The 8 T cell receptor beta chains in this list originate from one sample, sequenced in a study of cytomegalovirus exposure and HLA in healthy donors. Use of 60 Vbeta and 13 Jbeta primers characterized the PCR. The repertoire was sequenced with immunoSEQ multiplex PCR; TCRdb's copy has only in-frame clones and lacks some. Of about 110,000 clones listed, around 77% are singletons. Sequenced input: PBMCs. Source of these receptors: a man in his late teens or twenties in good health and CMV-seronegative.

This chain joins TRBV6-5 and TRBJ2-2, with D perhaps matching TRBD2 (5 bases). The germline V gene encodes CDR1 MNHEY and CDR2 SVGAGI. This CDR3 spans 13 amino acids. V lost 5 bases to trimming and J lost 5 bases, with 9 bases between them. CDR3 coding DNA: TGTGCCAGCAGTAGCTCGGGAACCGGGGAGCTGTTTTTT. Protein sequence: CASSSSGTGELFF.

CDR3 coding DNA: TGTGCCAGCACCCCATGGGAGTCAACTAATGAAAAACTGTTTTTT. Translated: CASTPWESTNEKLFF. This chain joins TRBV5-8 and TRBJ1-4, with D unresolved. Germline V gene data show CDR1 as SGHTS and CDR2 as YDEGEE. This CDR3 is 15 amino acids long. Trimming stripped 6 bases from V and 0 bases from J, with 12 bases between.

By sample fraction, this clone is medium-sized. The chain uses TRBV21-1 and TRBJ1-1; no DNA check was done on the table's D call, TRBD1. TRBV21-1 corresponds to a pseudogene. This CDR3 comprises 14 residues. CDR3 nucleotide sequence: TGTGCCAGCAGCATCCCAGGGATGAACACTGAAGCTTTCTTT. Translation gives CASSIPGMNTEAFF.

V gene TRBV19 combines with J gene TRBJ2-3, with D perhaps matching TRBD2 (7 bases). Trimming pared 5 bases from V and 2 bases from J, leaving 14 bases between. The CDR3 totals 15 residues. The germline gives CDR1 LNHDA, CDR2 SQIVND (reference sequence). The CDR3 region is CASSPSGGHTDTQYF. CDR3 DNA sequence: TGTGCCAGTAGTCCCTCCGGGGGGCACACAGATACGCAGTATTTT.

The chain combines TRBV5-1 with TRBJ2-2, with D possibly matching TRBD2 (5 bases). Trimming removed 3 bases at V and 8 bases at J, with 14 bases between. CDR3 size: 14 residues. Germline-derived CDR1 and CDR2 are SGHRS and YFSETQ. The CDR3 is CASSSLLVSGELFF. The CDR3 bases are TGCGCCAGCAGCTCCTTACTAGTTTCGGGGGAGCTGTTTTTT. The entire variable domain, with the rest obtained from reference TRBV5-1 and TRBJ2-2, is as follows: KAGVTQTPRYLIKTRGQQVTLSCSPISGHRSVSWYQQTPGQGLQFLFEYFSETQRNKGNFPGRFSGRQFSNSRSEMNVSTLELGDSALYLCASSSLLVSGELFFGEGSRLTVL.

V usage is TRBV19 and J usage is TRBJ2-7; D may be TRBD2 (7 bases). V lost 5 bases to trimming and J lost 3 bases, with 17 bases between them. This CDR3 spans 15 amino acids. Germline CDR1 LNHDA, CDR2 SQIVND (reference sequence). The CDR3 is CASSSPRGGNYEQYF. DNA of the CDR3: TGTGCCAGTAGTTCTCCCAGGGGAGGGAACTACGAGCAGTACTTC.

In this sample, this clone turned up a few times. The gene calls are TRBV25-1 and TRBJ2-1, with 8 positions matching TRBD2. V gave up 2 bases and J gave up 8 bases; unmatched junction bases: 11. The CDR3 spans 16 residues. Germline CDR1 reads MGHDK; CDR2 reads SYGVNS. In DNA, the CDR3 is TGTGCCAGCAGTGAAGAGGCGGGGGGCCACCGGGATGAGCAGTTCTTC. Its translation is CASSEEAGGHRDEQFF.

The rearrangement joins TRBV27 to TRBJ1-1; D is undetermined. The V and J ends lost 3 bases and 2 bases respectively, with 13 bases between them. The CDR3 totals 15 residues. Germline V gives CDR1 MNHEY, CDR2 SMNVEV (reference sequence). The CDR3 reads CASSLLAHSNTEAFF. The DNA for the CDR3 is TGTGCCAGCAGTTTGTTGGCTCACAGCAACACTGAAGCTTTCTTT.